The T cell receptor (beta chain) described here comes from a study of blood T cell repertoires in COVID-19. Only a few counts were recorded for this clone. Germline V gives CDR1 SNHLY, CDR2 FYNNEI. There are 13 residues in the CDR3. V lost 7 bases and J lost 3, with 13 bases in between. Sequencing used immunoSEQ multiplex PCR; TCRdb keeps in-frame clones, though not all of them. The table has tens of thousands of clones, 60% to 80% seen once. The sequenced sample was peripheral blood. The chain carries TRBV2 and TRBJ2-7; D is perhaps TRBD1 (6 bases). The sequence was obtained from a boy between 2 and 10 years old with active or convalescent COVID-19. The CDR3 here is CASKADRDYEQYV. CDR3 in DNA: TGTGCCAGCAAGGCGGACAGAGACTACGAGCAGTACGTC.